A selection of T cell receptor beta chains follows, all from one sample in a study of T cells after posttransplantation cyclophosphamide. Produced via immunoSEQ multiplex PCR; TCRdb's table is partial and in-frame only. The sample holds roughly 6,800 clones, about 90% seen once. Specimen: PBMCs, collected roughly 1,400 days after allogeneic stem cell transplant with posttransplant cyclophosphamide. Receptors were obtained from a female patient aged 50-59 years who received an allogeneic stem cell transplant from a related donor, was CMV-positive, and had no GVHD. Some T cells here may be from the graft donor. Each CDR3 is given with its conserved first and last residue. A D gene is named only where the DNA matches it firmly. Some rows have no size entry. The others give once, few or many, or a class for an expanded clone.

V gene	D gene	J gene	clone size	CDR3 protein	CDR3 DNA
TRBV11-3	TRBD2	TRBJ2-1	-	CASSLDWPSGGDEQFF	TGTGCCAGCAGCTTAGATTGGCCTAGCGGCGGGGATGAGCAGTTCTTC
TRBV6-1	-	TRBJ1-5	-	CASSEFRRANQPQHF	TGTGCCAGCAGTGAGTTCAGGAGGGCCAATCAGCCCCAGCATTTT
TRBV5-6	-	TRBJ2-7	-	CASSLGPSGYEQYF	TGTGCCAGCAGCTTGGGTCCCTCGGGCTACGAGCAGTACTTC
TRBV5-6	-	TRBJ2-2	-	CASSLNTGELFF	TGTGCCAGCAGCCTAAACACCGGGGAGCTGTTTTTT
TRBV29-1	-	TRBJ2-1	few	CSVESYNEQFF	TGCAGCGTTGAGAGCTACAATGAGCAGTTCTTC
TRBV18	TRBD2	TRBJ2-1	-	CASSPLAGVADEQFF	TGTGCCAGCTCACCTCTAGCGGGAGTAGCGGATGAGCAGTTCTTC
TRBV29-1	-	TRBJ1-4	-	CSAYIWGWGEKLFF	TGCAGCGCTTATATATGGGGCTGGGGTGAAAAACTGTTTTTT
TRBV7-3	TRBD2	TRBJ2-1	-	CASSPRGLAGGHEQFF	TGTGCCAGCAGCCCCCGGGGACTAGCGGGAGGGCATGAGCAGTTCTTC
TRBV14	TRBD2	TRBJ2-1	-	CASPKFLRREYNEQFF	TGTGCCAGCCCTAAATTTCTGAGGCGGGAGTACAATGAGCAGTTCTTC
TRBV21-1	-	TRBJ1-5	-	CASSKRRKVGTGIPDSNQPQHF	-
TRBV10-3	-	TRBJ2-7	-	CAISNKGGYEQYF	TGTGCCATCAGCAACAAGGGAGGCTACGAGCAGTACTTC
TRBV28	-	TRBJ2-7	-	CASSLPSTYEQYF	TGTGCCAGCAGTTTACCTAGTACCTACGAGCAGTACTTC
TRBV5-4	-	TRBJ1-3	-	CASSLYRTGNTIYF	TGTGCCAGCAGCTTGTACAGGACTGGAAACACCATATATTTT
TRBV7-9	-	TRBJ1-3	-	CASSLQAGRAGGNTIYF	TGTGCCAGCAGCTTACAGGCAGGGAGAGCGGGTGGAAACACCATATATTTT
TRBV7-8	-	TRBJ1-2	-	CASSDPAGLMNYGYTF	TGTGCCAGCAGCGACCCCGCAGGGCTCATGAACTATGGCTACACCTTC
TRBV7-7	-	TRBJ2-5	-	CASSDNSGYGETQYF	TGTGCCAGCAGCGACAATTCAGGGTATGGAGAGACCCAGTACTTC
TRBV10-2	-	TRBJ1-2	-	CASSSGTGYTF	TGCGCCAGCAGCTCGGGTACTGGCTACACCTTC
TRBV19	TRBD2	TRBJ2-5	few	CASSTPGTRISTQYF	TGTGCCAGTAGTACTCCGGGGACTAGAATTTCGACCCAGTACTTC
TRBV2	TRBD1	TRBJ2-1	-	CATPGQSTIGEQFF	TGTGCCACCCCGGGACAGTCTACAATAGGTGAGCAGTTCTTC
TRBV6-1	TRBD1	TRBJ2-1	-	CASSVPGQGSSYNEQFF	TGTGCCAGCAGTGTACCGGGACAGGGTAGCTCCTACAATGAGCAGTTCTTC
TRBV18	-	TRBJ2-5	-	CASSPGGTQGEETQYF	TGTGCCAGCTCACCAGGAGGGACCCAAGGAGAGGAGACCCAGTACTTC
TRBV27	-	TRBJ2-5	-	CASGHRETQYF	TGTGCCAGCGGTCACAGAGAGACCCAGTACTTC
TRBV19	-	TRBJ1-1	-	CASSIVGGFGAVEAFF	TGTGCCAGTAGTATAGTAGGCGGCTTCGGAGCGGTTGAAGCTTTCTTT
TRBV19	TRBD2	TRBJ2-7	-	CASSIGVGLAGDDSEQYF	TGTGCCAGTAGTATCGGGGTAGGGCTAGCGGGAGACGATTCCGAGCAGTACTTC
TRBV9	-	TRBJ2-7	-	CASSVGSSYEQYF	TGTGCCAGCAGCGTAGGCAGCTCCTACGAGCAGTACTTC
TRBV7-2	TRBD2	TRBJ2-1	-	CASSLAPTSEYNEQFF	TGTGCCAGCAGCTTAGCTCCGACTAGCGAGTACAATGAGCAGTTCTTC
TRBV19	TRBD1	TRBJ1-2	-	CASSNTWDSGFYGYTF	TGTGCCAGTAGCAATACATGGGACAGCGGCTTCTATGGCTACACCTTC
TRBV11-2	-	TRBJ1-1	-	CASSFGRGVNTEAFF	TGTGCCAGCAGCTTTGGTCGCGGAGTGAACACTGAAGCTTTCTTT
TRBV10-3	-	TRBJ2-1	-	CAISEGQGLTDEQFF	TGTGCCATCAGTGAGGGGCAGGGTCTGACAGATGAGCAGTTCTTC
TRBV18	-	TRBJ1-4	-	CASSPSSTGLIGANEKLFF	TGTGCCAGCTCACCGAGTTCGACAGGATTAATTGGTGCTAATGAAAAACTGTTTTTT
TRBV19	-	TRBJ1-1	-	CASCRGVGTEAFF	TGTGCCAGTTGCCGGGGGGTGGGGACTGAAGCTTTCTTT
TRBV5-4	TRBD1	TRBJ2-2	few	CASSLDRANTGELFF	TGTGCCAGCAGCTTAGACAGGGCGAACACCGGGGAGCTGTTTTTT
TRBV19	-	TRBJ2-7	-	CASSARFGAYEQYF	TGTGCCAGTAGTGCCCGATTTGGAGCCTACGAGCAGTACTTC
TRBV7-2	-	TRBJ1-5	-	CASSVGAYPNQPQHF	TGTGCCAGCAGCGTAGGGGCTTACCCAAATCAGCCCCAGCATTTT
TRBV7-3	TRBD2	TRBJ2-2	-	CASSLRLAVNTGELFF	TGTGCCAGCAGCTTACGCCTAGCGGTGAACACCGGGGAGCTGTTTTTT
TRBV27	-	TRBJ1-2	-	CASRLTGHSSNYGYTF	TGTGCCAGCAGGTTGACAGGCCACTCATCCAACTATGGCTACACCTTC
TRBV4-2	TRBD2	TRBJ2-1	-	CASSPRTSGRNYEQFF	TGTGCCAGCAGCCCTAGGACTAGCGGGAGGAACTATGAGCAGTTCTTC